A single sample is the source of the 10 T cell receptor beta chains below, sequenced in a study of metastatic and nonmetastatic thyroid tumors. TCRdb used MiXCR to call clones anew from the PCR reads. This table holds about 59,000 clones, about a sixth found once. Patients were all untreated before their thyroid surgery. Sample: blood. All receptors derive from a male donor with papillary thyroid cancer or a benign thyroid nodule (not recorded which). Some clones in this sample may be carry-over from other donors' samples.

This clone appeared many times. The chain combines TRBV5-8 with TRBJ2-1; 8 bases are a match to TRBD1. In germline, CDR1 is SGHTS, CDR2 YDEGEE. After removal of 8 bases from V and 6 bases from J, the junction contained 7 bases not matched to a gene. This CDR3 comprises 13 residues. The CDR3 region has the DNA TGTGCCAGTCAGGGGGCGATCGGCAATGAGCAGTTCTTC. Protein sequence: CASQGAIGNEQFF.

This clone was detected a few times. This chain uses TRBV24-1 with TRBJ2-1, with 7 positions matching TRBD2. CDR1 is KGHDR, CDR2 SFDVKD, per germline. The CDR3 is made up of 16 amino acids. The junction had 11 bases not matched to a gene; V was cut back by 2 bases and J by 8 bases. CDR3 region: CATSDWTLPGGDEQFF. The CDR3 DNA follows: TGTGCCACCAGTGATTGGACTCTACCGGGAGGCGATGAGCAGTTCTTC.

This clone has ten or more counts. Germline and junction disagree at one end, which may indicate a read error. The chain couples TRBV28 to TRBJ2-3; 8 bases line up with TRBD1. This CDR3 has 11 amino acids. Germline-derived CDR1 and CDR2 are MDHEN and SYDVKM. CDR3 DNA: TGTGCCACATCAGACCCGGACAGGGCCGATTTT. Residues: CATSDPDRADF.

The table lists this clone with many counts. The rearrangement uses TRBV5-4 and TRBJ2-2; no clear D. Trimming stripped 0 bases from V and 7 bases from J, with 19 bases between. This CDR3 is 17 amino acids long. Germline V gene lookup returns CDR1 SGHNT and CDR2 YYREEE (reference sequence). The CDR3 DNA reads as TGTGCCAGCAGCTTGGCGATCCAGCGTGATGGTGGCGGGGAGCTGTTTTTT. Amino acids: CASSLAIQRDGGGELFF. The complete variable domain, with remaining parts taken from reference TRBV5-4 and TRBJ2-2, reads ETGVTQSPTHLIKTRGQQVTLRCSSQSGHNTVSWYQQALGQGPQFIFQYYREEENGRGNFPPRFSGLQFPNYSSELNVNALELDDSALYLCASSLAIQRDGGGELFFGEGSRLTVL.

This clone was recorded at least ten times. The rearrangement uses TRBV19 and TRBJ2-7; 7 bases are a match to TRBD2. V trimming: 9 bases; J trimming: 4 bases; junction bases outside the gene matches: 6. CDR3 length: 12 residues. CDR1 and CDR2 from the germline V gene are LNHDA and SQIVND (reference sequence). The CDR3 region is CARRWGGYEQYV. In DNA form, the CDR3 reads TGTGCCAGAAGATGGGGGGGGTACGAGCAGTACGTC.

This clone was recorded at least ten times. The rearrangement uses TRBV25-1 and TRBJ2-7, with TRBD1 matching over 7 bases. Unmatched junction bases numbered 14, after V lost 6 bases and J lost 3 bases. Germline assignment: CDR1 MGHDK and CDR2 SYGVNS. The CDR3 spans 16 residues. This chain's CDR3 is CASSKIIRDSDYEQYF. Written as DNA, the CDR3 is TGTGCCAGCAGCAAAATCATCCGGGACAGCGACTACGAGCAGTACTTC.

The chain recombines TRBV5-1 with TRBJ1-2, with 8 bases lining up with TRBD1. The V and J ends lost 4 bases and 5 bases, in that order; junction bases with no gene match: 10. Germline V gives CDR1 SGHRS, CDR2 YFSETQ. This CDR3 has 15 amino acids. Here the CDR3 reads CASSVNPWTGYGYTF. CDR3 bases: TGCGCCAGCAGCGTCAATCCCTGGACAGGGTATGGCTACACCTTC.

J is TRBJ2-7 and V is TRBV28, with 8 bases matching TRBD2. Germline V CDR1 and CDR2: MDHEN, SYDVKM. Trimming took 2 bases from V and 5 from J; bases not matched to a gene: 11. This CDR3 contains 16 residues. CDR3 sequence reads: CASSLISSGTRNEQYF. In nucleotides, the CDR3 is TGTGCCAGCAGTTTAATTTCATCTGGGACTAGAAACGAGCAGTACTTC. The full variable domain, with the rest looked up from reference TRBV28 and TRBJ2-7, is DVKVTQSSRYLVKRTGEKVFLECVQDMDHENMFWYRQDPGLGLRLIYFSYDVKMKEKGDIPEGYSVSREKKERFSLILESASTNQTSMYLCASSLISSGTRNEQYFGPGTRLTVT.

This clone turned up a few times. The chain carries TRBV12-3 or TRBV12-4 and TRBJ1-4, with a possible D match to TRBD1 (5 bases). The CDR3 has 15 amino acids. The V and J ends lost 5 bases and 2 bases respectively, with 12 bases between them. The CDR3 spells CASSLGTYTNEKLFF. The CDR3 coding sequence is TGTGCCAGCAGTCTAGGGACGTATACTAATGAAAAACTGTTTTTT.

This clone was detected many times. J is TRBJ2-5 and V is TRBV10-3; maybe TRBD2 (6 bases). Germline loops: CDR1 ENHRY, CDR2 SYGVKD. V lost 10 bases and J lost 1, with 10 bases in between. The CDR3 totals 12 residues. The chain's CDR3 is CATLSGQETQYF. Written as DNA, the CDR3 is TGTGCCACCCTTAGCGGCCAAGAGACCCAGTACTTC.